Each of the 21 T cell receptor beta chains below was sequenced from the same sample in a study of T cell responses to AZD1222 COVID-19 vaccine. The method was immunoSEQ multiplex PCR; TCRdb's version includes in-frame clones alone and lacks a portion of them. The sample carries 70,000 or so clones, around 86% recorded once. The sequencing used peripheral blood, collected on day 0 of AZD1222 vaccination. These receptors were collected from an adult in good health.

In this sample, this clone turned up once. V is TRBV7-2 and J is TRBJ2-3; the match to TRBD2 covers 13 bases. This CDR3 is 15 amino acids long. The ends lost 5 bases at V and 7 bases at J; junction bases unmatched: 6. CDR1 and CDR2 (germline): SGHTA, FQGNSA. The CDR3 loop is CASSHTSGGAYTQYF. CDR3 sequence (DNA): TGTGCCAGCAGCCACACTAGCGGGGGGGCGTATACGCAGTATTTT.

The rearrangement links TRBV6-4 to TRBJ1-1; 7 bases are a match to TRBD1. This CDR3 comprises 13 residues. With V trimmed by 8 bases and J by 5 bases, 8 bases remained unmatched. CDR1 is MRHNA, CDR2 SNTAGT, per germline. This CDR3 reads CASSPGRGTEAFF. For the CDR3, the DNA is TGTGCCAGCTCGCCGGGCAGGGGGACTGAAGCTTTCTTT.

The chain links TRBV11-2 to TRBJ1-4; D is unresolved. CDR1 and CDR2 (germline): SGHAT, FQNNGV. The V and J ends lost 2 bases and 3 bases respectively, with 10 bases between them. The CDR3 spans 15 residues. DNA for the CDR3: TGTGCCAGCAGCTTACGTGGGCTTCCTAATGAAAAACTGTTTTTT. Protein: CASSLRGLPNEKLFF.

V usage is TRBV29-1 and J usage is TRBJ1-1; D gene ambiguous. This CDR3 contains 12 residues. V was pared by 2 bases and J by 4 bases, with 8 bases between. Germline V gene sequence: CDR1 SQVTM, CDR2 ANQGSEA. CDR3 protein: CSVETYFTEAFF. In DNA, the CDR3 is TGCAGCGTTGAAACATACTTCACTGAAGCTTTCTTT.

In DNA, the CDR3 is TGCAGCGTTGAAGCGGGAGGAGGCTACACCTTC. It yields the protein CSVEAGGGYTF. J is TRBJ1-2 and V is TRBV29-1, with unresolved D. Trimming removed 1 base from V and 8 bases from J, with 8 bases in between. The CDR3 runs to 11 residues. The germline V gene has CDR1 SQVTM and CDR2 ANQGSEA.

This chain connects TRBV28 to TRBJ2-3, with 12 bases matching TRBD2. Germline V gives CDR1 MDHEN, CDR2 SYDVKM. V lost 8 bases to trimming and J lost 5 bases; unmatched junction nucleotides: 5. The CDR3 sequence is 14 residues long. CDR3 protein: CASQTSGGIDTQYF. DNA for the CDR3: TGTGCCAGCCAGACTAGCGGGGGTATAGATACGCAGTATTTT.

This chain uses TRBV12-3 or TRBV12-4 with TRBJ2-3, with D unclear. Trimming removed 4 bases at V and 2 bases at J, with 4 bases between. This CDR3 region has 12 residues. DNA for the CDR3: TGTGCCAGCAGTTACGTCACAGATACGCAGTATTTT. Its protein product is CASSYVTDTQYF.

The chain uses TRBV6-4 and TRBJ2-2; D gene unclear. Germline assignment: CDR1 MRHNA and CDR2 SNTAGT. V lost 6 bases and J 3 bases, leaving 5 bases between the germline ends. The CDR3 has 12 amino acids. CDR3 nucleotide sequence: TGTGCCAGCAGCGGATACACCGGGGAGCTGTTTTTT. Translation gives CASSGYTGELFF.

By share, this clone counts as medium-sized (0.01 to 0.1%). V usage is TRBV4-1 and J usage is TRBJ1-6; D is ambiguous. CDR3 length equals 16 residues. Germline assignment: CDR1 MGHRA and CDR2 YSYEKL. V dropped 4 bases and J dropped 7 bases, with 17 bases sitting between them. The CDR3 is CASSPVGGVDNSPLHF. Here the CDR3 DNA reads TGCGCCAGCAGCCCCGTGGGCGGGGTAGACAATTCACCCCTCCACTTT.

The rearrangement joins TRBV11-2 to TRBJ2-1; no reliable D call. Trimming removed 0 bases at V and 10 bases at J, with 10 bases between. Germline CDR1 SGHAT, CDR2 FQNNGV. This CDR3 contains 13 residues. The CDR3 is CASSLESFGEQFF. The CDR3 coding sequence is TGTGCCAGCAGCTTAGAGTCTTTTGGGGAGCAGTTCTTC.

This chain links TRBV6-5 with TRBJ1-2, with 9 positions matching TRBD1. There are 14 residues in the CDR3. The germline CDR1 and CDR2 sequences are MNHEY and SVGAGI. J gave up 3 bases and V 2 bases, and 1 base lay outside the gene matches. The CDR3 DNA reads TGTGCCAGCAGTTACCACAGGGGGCACTATGGCTACACCTTC. It translates to CASSYHRGHYGYTF.

This chain links TRBV3-1 (or the pseudogene TRBV3-2) with TRBJ2-3; tentative D call: TRBD2 (6 bases). In germline, CDR1 is LGHDT, CDR2 YNNKEL (reference sequence). The length of the CDR3 is 17 residues. Trimming pared 0 bases from V and 1 base from J, leaving 14 bases between. DNA for the CDR3: TGTGCCAGCAGCCAAGATCTCGGCGGCGGGGGCACAGATACGCAGTATTTT. Encoded protein: CASSQDLGGGGTDTQYF.

The gene calls are TRBV5-6 and TRBJ2-1, with D unclear. The germline V gene encodes CDR1 SGHDT and CDR2 YYEEEE. This CDR3 comprises 15 residues. V lost 1 base, J lost 2 bases, and 10 bases lay in between. The CDR3 protein is CASSLNDNTYNEQFF. The CDR3 region has the DNA TGTGCCAGCAGCTTGAACGACAACACCTACAATGAGCAGTTCTTC.

The chain recombines TRBV3-1 (or the pseudogene TRBV3-2) with TRBJ1-3; the match to TRBD1 covers 11 bases. Germline lookup yields CDR1 LGHDT and CDR2 YNNKEL (reference sequence). Trimming removed 1 base from V and 3 bases from J; junction bases left unmatched: 2. The CDR3 is 16 amino acids. CDR3: CASSQGTGGRGNTIYF. Written as DNA, the CDR3 is TGTGCCAGCAGCCAAGGGACAGGGGGCCGTGGAAACACCATATATTTT.

In its sample, this clone was seen once. CDR3 nucleotide sequence: TGTGCTAGTGGTTCGCCTTACAGGGGGTTCTCTGGGGCCAACGTCCTGACTTTC. Protein sequence: CASGSPYRGFSGANVLTF. V gene TRBV12-5 combines with J gene TRBJ2-6, with 8 positions matching TRBD1. Germline values: CDR1 LGHNT, CDR2 FRNRAP. With V trimmed by 4 bases and J by 0 bases, 8 bases remained unmatched. The CDR3 runs 18 residues.

V and J are TRBV30 and TRBJ1-4, with D maybe TRBD1 (5 bases). This CDR3 contains 13 residues. The germline V and J ends were trimmed by 3 bases and 6 bases, with 11 bases remaining between them. Germline V gene sequence: CDR1 GTSNPN, CDR2 SVGIG (reference sequence). CDR3 in amino acids: CAWRAGPDEKLFF. Written as DNA, the CDR3 is TGTGCCTGGAGGGCAGGGCCGGATGAAAAACTGTTTTTT.

The gene calls are TRBV18 and TRBJ1-1; possible D gene TRBD1, 6 bases. Germline lookup yields CDR1 KGHSH and CDR2 LQKENI. The CDR3 runs to 14 residues. Trimming cost V 3 bases and J 7 bases, with 15 bases left between them. CDR3 bases: TGTGCCAGCTCACCCGCAGGGGACCGGATTGAAGCTTTCTTT. Its protein product is CASSPAGDRIEAFF.

In its sample, this clone was seen a few times. This chain links TRBV7-3 with TRBJ2-5; 7 bases agree with TRBD2. V lost 1 base to trimming and J lost 0 bases; unmatched junction nucleotides: 8. The CDR3 totals 17 residues. Germline-derived CDR1 and CDR2 are SGHTA and FQGTGA. Here the CDR3 reads CASSLMGSGRYQETQYF. Here the CDR3 DNA reads TGTGCCAGCAGCTTAATGGGTAGCGGGCGGTACCAAGAGACCCAGTACTTC. The whole variable domain, remainder taken from reference TRBV7-3 and TRBJ2-5, is GAGVSQTPSNKVTEKGKYVELRCDPISGHTALYWYRQSLGQGPEFLIYFQGTGAADDSGLPNDRFFAVRPEGSVSTLKIQRTERGDSAVYLCASSLMGSGRYQETQYFGPGTRLLVL.

The chain combines TRBV7-2 with TRBJ2-1; no reliable D call. V dropped 1 base and J dropped 1 base, with 5 bases sitting between them. Germline V gene data show CDR1 as SGHTA and CDR2 as FQGNSA. This CDR3 has 14 residues. CDR3 nucleotide sequence: TGTGCCAGCAGCTTAGGTGTTTCCTACAATGAGCAGTTCTTC. Protein product: CASSLGVSYNEQFF.

The rearrangement links TRBV2 to TRBJ1-4; TRBD1 matches at 9 bases. The CDR3 extends over 13 amino acids. V lost 8 bases and J lost 11; bases outside the gene matches: 9. Germline CDR1 is SNHLY and CDR2 is FYNNEI. The CDR3 loop reads CASEGQGVGKLFF. The DNA for the CDR3 is TGTGCCAGCGAGGGACAGGGTGTCGGGAAACTGTTTTTT. The full variable domain, completed using reference TRBV2 and TRBJ1-4, is EPEVTQTPSHQVTQMGQEVILRCVPISNHLYFYWYRQILGQKVEFLVSFYNNEISEKSEIFDDQFSVERPDGSNFTLKIRSTKLEDSAMYFCASEGQGVGKLFFGSGTQLSVL.

The chain links TRBV6-6 to TRBJ1-2; a possible D gene is TRBD1 (5 bases). Germline-derived CDR1 and CDR2 are MNHNY and SVGAGI (reference sequence). V was trimmed by 3 bases and J by 7 bases, leaving 15 bases between them. This CDR3 comprises 14 residues. In DNA form, the CDR3 reads TGTGCCAGCAGTTATTTTGAGTCAGGGTCTGGCTACACCTTC. It codes for CASSYFESGSGYTF.